This passage covers 9 T cell receptor beta chains from one sample sequenced in a study of response to subunit inactivated influenza vaccine. TCRdb recomputed calls from the RT-PCR reads with MiXCR, one row per CDR3 protein. The sample yields approximately 500,000 distinct CDR3 sequences, 10% to 15% seen once. The sample in question was PBMCs from blood, obtained about 6 weeks after vaccination. The receptors originated from a man between 45 and 60 years old who received an inactivated influenza vaccine.

The V call is TRBV4-2, the J call TRBJ2-4, with TRBD2 matching 7 bases. The junction had 7 bases not matched to a gene; V was cut back by 4 bases and J by 4 bases. This CDR3 contains 15 residues. Germline lookup yields CDR1 LGHNA and CDR2 YNFKEQ. CDR3 region: CASSPPVRGKNIQYF. The CDR3 region has the DNA TGTGCCAGCAGCCCCCCCGTGCGGGGGAAAAACATTCAGTACTTC.

The V call is TRBV5-5, the J call TRBJ2-7, with TRBD2 identical over 10 bases. Trimming cost V 1 base and J 7 bases; bases outside gene matches: 14. The length of the CDR3 is 17 residues. The V gene's germline CDR1 is SGHKS and CDR2 YYEKEE (reference sequence). The CDR3 coding sequence is TGTGCCAGCAGCTTGCGGGCTAGCGGGGGTCACTTGGGGGAGCAGTACTTC. It encodes CASSLRASGGHLGEQYF.

The table lists this clonotype with a few counts. The chain has TRBV20-1 and TRBJ1-1; D is unresolved. The CDR3 is 12 amino acids. V shed 0 bases and J shed 7 bases, with 9 bases lying between them. CDR1 DFQATT and CDR2 SNEGSKA come from the germline V gene (reference sequence). Here the CDR3 reads CSARDLGSEAFF. CDR3 in DNA: TGCAGTGCTAGAGATCTCGGCAGTGAAGCTTTCTTT.

The chain combines TRBV4-3 with TRBJ2-2, with D possibly being TRBD2 (6 bases). This CDR3 spans 17 amino acids. V was shortened by 4 bases and J by 0 bases, with 15 bases between the two germline ends. Germline CDR1 is LGHNA and CDR2 is YSLEER. CDR3 DNA sequence: TGCGCCAGCAGCCGACATCTGGCGGGATCGAACACCGGGGAGCTGTTTTTT. Protein: CASSRHLAGSNTGELFF.

This clonotype came up a few times. The rearrangement joins TRBV20-1 to TRBJ2-1; the match to TRBD2 covers 8 bases. The CDR3 covers 14 residues. Germline V gene lookup returns CDR1 DFQATT and CDR2 SNEGSKA (reference sequence). Germline trimming cut 0 bases from V and 5 bases from J; bases unmatched to any gene: 3. The CDR3 loop reads CSARDPGLDNEQFF. DNA of the CDR3: TGCAGTGCTAGAGATCCGGGACTAGACAATGAGCAGTTCTTC.

This chain connects TRBV6-2 or TRBV6-3 to TRBJ1-2; D may be TRBD1 (5 bases). Germline V CDR1 and CDR2: MNHEY, SVGEGT. V lost 5 bases to trimming and J lost 4 bases, with 17 bases between them. The CDR3 covers 15 residues. CDR3 coding DNA: TGTGCCAGCAGTCACCCCAGGAAGGGGACCTATGGCTACACCTTC. This gives the protein CASSHPRKGTYGYTF.

This clonotype was counted ten times or more. The chain uses TRBV20-1 and TRBJ2-2; D remains ambiguous. CDR3 length: 15 residues. Trimming took off 1 base at V and 1 base at J, with 10 bases between the two ends. In germline, CDR1 is DFQATT, CDR2 SNEGSKA (reference sequence). CDR3 nucleotides: TGCAGTGCTAGAGCCCGCCAGGTGAACACCGGGGAGCTGTTTTTT. This translates into CSARARQVNTGELFF.

This clonotype was recorded many times. The chain recombines TRBV29-1 with TRBJ2-6, with unresolved D. CDR3 length: 14 amino acids. Germline V CDR1 and CDR2: SQVTM, ANQGSEA. Trimming took 6 bases from V and 0 from J, leaving 9 bases between them. As DNA, the CDR3 is TGCAGCGTAGCAAAGAGCTCTGGGGCCAACGTCCTGACTTTC. Protein product: CSVAKSSGANVLTF.

This clonotype was picked up one time. V gene TRBV5-1 combines with J gene TRBJ2-5; unclear D gene. CDR1 SGHRS and CDR2 YFSETQ come from the germline V gene. Trimming pared 1 base from V and 0 bases from J, leaving 10 bases between. This CDR3 contains 15 residues. The CDR3 here is CASSLFTEYQETQYF. The DNA for the CDR3 is TGCGCCAGCAGCTTGTTTACAGAATACCAAGAGACCCAGTACTTC. The variable domain in full, completed from reference TRBV5-1 and TRBJ2-5, reads KAGVTQTPRYLIKTRGQQVTLSCSPISGHRSVSWYQQTPGQGLQFLFEYFSETQRNKGNFPGRFSGRQFSNSRSEMNVSTLELGDSALYLCASSLFTEYQETQYFGPGTRLLVL.